This entry lists 9 T cell receptor beta chains sequenced from one sample in a study of blood T cell repertoires in COVID-19. Method: immunoSEQ multiplex PCR; TCRdb's copy keeps in-frame clones and lacks some. The table lists some 170,000 clones, roughly 84% of them singletons. What was sequenced was PBMCs or T cells enriched from blood (not recorded which). All receptors come from a man in his fifties or sixties who had recovered from COVID-19.

This chain joins TRBV7-8 and TRBJ2-7, with 13 bases lining up with TRBD2. J was trimmed by 4 bases and V by 5 bases; bases with no gene match: 14. There are 18 residues in the CDR3. Germline V lookup: CDR1 SGHVS, CDR2 FQNEAQ. For the CDR3, the DNA is TGTGCCAGCAGCCTCCGGACTAGCGGGGGCCCTAACAGTTACGAGCAGTACTTC. This translates into CASSLRTSGGPNSYEQYF.

The chain carries TRBV29-1 and TRBJ2-3, with D maybe TRBD2 (7 bases). Germline CDR1 SQVTM, CDR2 ANQGSEA. V lost 6 bases, J lost 2 bases, and 15 bases lay in between. This CDR3 contains 14 residues. The CDR3 reads CSVSRGGVTDTQYF. In DNA form, the CDR3 reads TGCAGCGTGAGCCGAGGGGGGGTCACAGATACGCAGTATTTT.

In nucleotides, the CDR3 is TGTGCCAGCTCCCCGGGGTATCGGGAAAAACTGTTTTTT. It specifies CASSPGYREKLFF. The rearrangement joins TRBV18 to TRBJ1-4, with D unresolved. This CDR3 is built from 13 residues. Trimming shortened V by 6 bases and J by 8 bases, and 13 bases separated the two germline ends. CDR1 and CDR2 (germline): KGHSH, LQKENI. The full variable domain, its missing parts supplied by reference TRBV18 and TRBJ1-4, is NAGVMQNPRHLVRRRGQEARLRCSPMKGHSHVYWYRQLPEEGLKFMVYLQKENIIDESGMPKERFSAEFPKEGPSILRIQQVVRGDSAAYFCASSPGYREKLFFGSGTQLSVL.

The J gene is TRBJ2-7, the V gene TRBV6-1; 7 nucleotides align to TRBD1. Germline V lookup: CDR1 MNHNS, CDR2 SASEGT. The CDR3 spans 15 residues. With 2 bases clipped from V and 5 bases from J, the junction kept 9 bases outside the gene matches. This CDR3 reads CASSESYRGSNEQYF. The CDR3 bases are TGTGCCAGCAGTGAATCCTACAGGGGTTCGAACGAGCAGTACTTC.

The chain combines TRBV6-5 with TRBJ1-2; tentatively, D is TRBD1 (6 bases). CDR1 and CDR2 from the germline V gene are MNHEY and SVGAGI. Between the trimmed V and J ends, which lost 6 bases and 8 bases, there was a span of 16 bases. The CDR3 runs to 13 residues. CDR3 nucleotide sequence: TGTGCCAGCAGGGTCACAGGGACTATCGGCTACACCTTC. Its protein product is CASRVTGTIGYTF.

Here the CDR3 reads CASSVTSGGVAKNIQYF. The CDR3 DNA sequence: TGTGCCAGCAGTGTTACTAGCGGGGGAGTAGCCAAAAACATTCAGTACTTC. This rearrangement joins TRBV6-1 to TRBJ2-4; 11 bases fit TRBD2. V trimming: 4 bases; J trimming: 0 bases; junction bases outside the gene matches: 5. CDR1 MNHNS and CDR2 SASEGT come from the germline V gene. The CDR3 sequence is 17 residues long.

V gene TRBV5-1 combines with J gene TRBJ1-6, with a weak D call TRBD1 (5 bases). Trimming left V 0 bases short and J 10 bases short, with 14 bases between. Per the germline V gene, CDR1 is SGHRS and CDR2 is YFSETQ. This CDR3 spans 15 amino acids. The chain's CDR3 is CASSLAGQGQSPLHF. As DNA, the CDR3 is TGCGCCAGCAGCTTGGCAGGGCAGGGCCAATCACCCCTCCACTTT.

This clone was seen a single time. The J gene is TRBJ2-1, the V gene TRBV25-1; TRBD1 matches 11 bases. Germline V gives CDR1 MGHDK, CDR2 SYGVNS. The CDR3 is 16 residues long. V was pared by 6 bases and J by 3 bases, with 7 bases of the junction left unmatched. The CDR3 is CASSAAGTGGYNEQFF. The DNA for the CDR3 is TGTGCCAGCAGCGCAGCCGGGACAGGGGGCTACAATGAGCAGTTCTTC. The full variable domain, in which reference TRBV25-1 and TRBJ2-1 provide the parts outside the CDR3, is EADIYQTPRYLVIGTGKKITLECSQTMGHDKMYWYQQDPGMELHLIHYSYGVNSTEKGDLSSESTVSRIRTEHFPLTLESARPSHTSQYLCASSAAGTGGYNEQFFGPGTRLTVL.

J is TRBJ2-5 and V is TRBV5-1; 11 nucleotides match TRBD2. CDR1 and CDR2 from the germline V gene are SGHRS and YFSETQ. The CDR3 has 18 amino acids. The trim removed 4 bases at V and 3 bases at J, leaving 14 bases unmatched. For the CDR3, the DNA is TGCGCCAGCAGCCCCCGAATATTAGCGGGGGGGAGAGAAGAGACCCAGTACTTC. It specifies CASSPRILAGGREETQYF.